Listed here are 26 T cell receptor beta chains from one sample, sequenced in a study of blood T cell repertoires in COVID-19. Sequencing was performed with immunoSEQ multiplex PCR; in TCRdb, only in-frame clones are kept and a portion is missing. The data contain about 75,000 clones, 80% to 90% of them singletons. Sequencing was done on a sample of peripheral blood. Receptor source: a woman aged 45-65 years with acute or convalescent COVID-19.

This clone has only a few counts. The V call is TRBV15, the J call TRBJ2-5, with 9 nucleotides matching TRBD2. Per germline, CDR1 LNHNV and CDR2 YYDKDF (reference sequence). The CDR3 loop spans 18 amino acids. V was pared by 0 bases and J by 4 bases, with 12 bases of the junction left unmatched. In nucleotides, the CDR3 is TGTGCCACCAGCAGAGATTCGCCTACCCCTAGCGGGACAGAGACCCAGTACTTC. Translated, it gives CATSRDSPTPSGTETQYF. The whole variable domain, remainder taken from reference TRBV15 and TRBJ2-5, is DAMVIQNPRYQVTQFGKPVTLSCSQTLNHNVMYWYQQKSSQAPKLLFHYYDKDFNNEADTPDNFQSRRPNTSFCFLDIRSPGLGDTAMYLCATSRDSPTPSGTETQYFGPGTRLLVL.

The table lists this clone with many counts. The chain joins TRBV18 to TRBJ1-1; maybe TRBD1 (5 bases). This CDR3 has 15 residues. Germline V gene data show CDR1 as KGHSH and CDR2 as LQKENI. V lost 5 bases, J lost 2 bases, and 15 bases lay in between. The CDR3 sequence: CASSSGQSGNTEAFF. The CDR3 DNA sequence: TGTGCCAGCTCATCCGGACAATCGGGTAACACTGAAGCTTTCTTT.

The chain combines TRBV6-5 with TRBJ2-5, with TRBD2 matching 8 bases. Germline CDR1 reads MNHEY; CDR2 reads SVGAGI. This CDR3 is 14 amino acids long. With V trimmed by 8 bases and J by 6 bases, 11 bases remained unmatched. The CDR3 loop is CASQSGRSEKTQYF. As DNA, the CDR3 is TGTGCCAGCCAAAGCGGGAGATCTGAGAAGACCCAGTACTTC.

This chain connects TRBV19 to TRBJ1-3; D is unresolved. V shed 10 bases and J shed 4 bases, with 8 bases lying between them. Germline V gene lookup returns CDR1 LNHDA and CDR2 SQIVND (reference sequence). This CDR3 region has 11 residues. CDR3 sequence reads: CATAEGNTIYF. CDR3 coding DNA: TGTGCCACTGCCGAGGGAAACACCATATATTTT. The full variable domain, completed using reference TRBV19 and TRBJ1-3, is DGGITQSPKYLFRKEGQNVTLSCEQNLNHDAMYWYRQDPGQGLRLIYYSQIVNDFQKGDIAEGYSVSREKKESFPLTVTSAQKNPTAFYLCATAEGNTIYFGEGSWLTVV.

The chain is built from TRBV24-1 and TRBJ2-2; 13 positions agree with TRBD2. CDR3 length equals 17 residues. Germline-derived CDR1 and CDR2 are KGHDR and SFDVKD. V was pared by 4 bases and J by 3 bases, with 4 bases of the junction left unmatched. For the CDR3, the DNA is TGTGCCACCAGTGACCCCGGACTAGCGGGAGACACCGGGGAGCTGTTTTTT. It codes for CATSDPGLAGDTGELFF.

The J gene is TRBJ1-1, the V gene TRBV19; tentative D call: TRBD1 (6 bases). Germline V gives CDR1 LNHDA, CDR2 SQIVND (reference sequence). This CDR3 comprises 13 residues. V lost 10 bases and J 2 bases, leaving 14 bases between the germline ends. The CDR3 sequence: CATQGWTNTEAFF. As DNA, the CDR3 is TGTGCCACCCAGGGGTGGACAAACACTGAAGCTTTCTTT.

The chain links TRBV20-1 to TRBJ2-1, with D hard to call. V was trimmed by 5 bases and J by 8 bases, leaving 7 bases between them. The CDR3 consists of 10 residues. CDR1 DFQATT and CDR2 SNEGSKA come from the germline V gene (reference sequence). The CDR3 spells CSAGPHEQFF. The CDR3 region has the DNA TGCAGTGCTGGCCCCCATGAGCAGTTCTTC.

This chain uses TRBV27 with TRBJ2-5; 7 nucleotides align to TRBD2. The J segment lost 5 bases and the V segment lost 4 bases, leaving 13 bases of the junction unmatched. CDR1 and CDR2 from the germline V gene are MNHEY and SMNVEV (reference sequence). The CDR3 is 16 residues long. CDR3 loop: CASSSNLGGGGETQYF. The CDR3 DNA sequence: TGTGCCAGCAGTTCGAATTTAGGCGGGGGAGGGGAGACCCAGTACTTC.

The chain employs TRBV2 and TRBJ1-4; D is perhaps TRBD1 (5 bases). The CDR3 is made up of 15 amino acids. V lost 8 bases, J lost 8 bases, and 21 bases lay in between. Germline CDR1 is SNHLY and CDR2 is FYNNEI. The CDR3 region has the DNA TGTGCCAGCCATGAAGAGGGGCCCGGTCGGGAAAAACTGTTTTTT. Translated, it gives CASHEEGPGREKLFF.

The chain is built from TRBV5-1 and TRBJ1-4; TRBD1 aligns across 8 bases. The germline CDR1 and CDR2 sequences are SGHRS and YFSETQ. The CDR3 runs 15 residues. V was clipped by 3 bases and J by 8 bases; unmatched bases: 9. The CDR3 sequence: CASSWNRGSTEKLFF. CDR3 DNA: TGCGCCAGCAGCTGGAACAGGGGGAGCACCGAAAAACTGTTTTTT.

Note on this clone: At one of its ends the junction is not consistent with the germline gene, which may arise from a read error. The chain joins TRBV11-1 to TRBJ1-1; TRBD1 aligns across 8 bases. The V gene's germline CDR1 is SGHAT and CDR2 FQDESV (reference sequence). CDR3 length: 15 residues. As DNA, the CDR3 is TGTGCCAGCAGGTTAGCAGGGGGCGCGGGCACTGAAGCTTTCTTT. Protein: CASRLAGGAGTEAFF.

The V call is TRBV28, the J call TRBJ2-7; the match to TRBD1 covers 9 bases. Trimming took 3 bases from V and 0 from J; bases not matched to a gene: 12. The CDR3 length is 18 residues. From germline, CDR1 is MDHEN and CDR2 SYDVKM. Here the CDR3 DNA reads TGTGCCAGCAGTTTCCGTGGACAGGGGCGGCTCAGCTCCTACGAGCAGTACTTC. Its translation is CASSFRGQGRLSSYEQYF. Full variable domain (rest looked up from reference TRBV28 and TRBJ2-7): DVKVTQSSRYLVKRTGEKVFLECVQDMDHENMFWYRQDPGLGLRLIYFSYDVKMKEKGDIPEGYSVSREKKERFSLILESASTNQTSMYLCASSFRGQGRLSSYEQYFGPGTRLTVT.

A few counts support this clone. The rearrangement uses TRBV5-1 and TRBJ2-3, with 10 nucleotides matching TRBD2. The CDR3 is 16 amino acids. Looked up from germline, CDR1 is SGHRS and CDR2 is YFSETQ. V was pared by 3 bases and J by 0 bases, with 4 bases of the junction left unmatched. Here the CDR3 reads CASSSGLASSTDTQYF. In DNA form, the CDR3 reads TGCGCCAGCAGCTCGGGACTAGCGAGTAGCACAGATACGCAGTATTTT.

Worth noting for this clone: Other DNA sequences in this sample translate to the same CDR3. The J gene is TRBJ2-1, the V gene TRBV7-3; 7 bases line up with TRBD2. Germline lookup yields CDR1 SGHTA and CDR2 FQGTGA. The CDR3 has 13 residues. Trimming cost V 2 bases and J 7 bases; bases outside gene matches: 2. The CDR3 coding sequence is TGTGCCAGCAGCTTAGGGGGGGAGAATGAGCAGTTCTTC. It specifies CASSLGGENEQFF.

The chain uses TRBV19 and TRBJ1-1; 8 nucleotides align to TRBD1. The CDR3 length is 13 residues. V dropped 7 bases and J dropped 8; count of bases not matched to a gene: 9. Germline V gene sequence: CDR1 LNHDA, CDR2 SQIVND (reference sequence). CDR3 bases: TGTGCCAGTACCCCGTTGGCAGGGGGCGAAGCTTTCTTT. The encoded protein is CASTPLAGGEAFF.

The gene calls are TRBV5-1 and TRBJ2-7; the D gene is possibly TRBD1 (6 bases). This CDR3 contains 13 residues. CDR1 is SGHRS, CDR2 YFSETQ, per germline. The V and J ends lost 7 bases and 0 bases respectively, with 11 bases between them. The CDR3 bases are TGCGCCAGCCGACAGGCGCCCTCCTACGAGCAGTACTTC. Its translation is CASRQAPSYEQYF.

This chain links TRBV7-8 with TRBJ1-2; D perhaps matches TRBD1 (6 bases). Germline V gene lookup returns CDR1 SGHVS and CDR2 FQNEAQ. The V end was cut by 3 bases, the J end by 5 bases, with 10 bases between. The CDR3 totals 13 residues. Written as DNA, the CDR3 is TGTGCCAGCAGCTTTAACAGGGAGTATGGCTACACCTTC. It specifies CASSFNREYGYTF.

The chain's CDR3 is CASKIHRGAEYF. CDR3 in DNA: TGTGCCAGCAAAATACATCGGGGGGCAGAGTACTTC. The chain has TRBV2 and TRBJ2-7; a weak D match, TRBD2 (7 bases). The length of the CDR3 is 12 residues. Germline V gives CDR1 SNHLY, CDR2 FYNNEI. V gave up 7 bases and J gave up 11 bases, with 18 bases separating them.

The chain links TRBV11-2 to TRBJ2-5, with 7 bases lining up with TRBD2. Germline V gene sequence: CDR1 SGHAT, CDR2 FQNNGV. V dropped 7 bases and J dropped 2; count of bases not matched to a gene: 13. This CDR3 is 16 amino acids long. As DNA, the CDR3 is TGTGCCAGCACCCCAGGGCTTGGTAGCGGGCAAGAGACCCAGTACTTC. It codes for CASTPGLGSGQETQYF.

The J gene is TRBJ1-5, the V gene TRBV19; D remains unclear. The CDR3 is made up of 15 amino acids. Trimming left V 2 bases short and J 2 bases short, with 10 bases between. The germline V gene encodes CDR1 LNHDA and CDR2 SQIVND (reference sequence). CDR3 sequence: CASSIRSRGNQPQHF. DNA of the CDR3: TGTGCCAGTAGTATAAGATCGAGGGGCAATCAGCCCCAGCATTTT.

The rearrangement links TRBV19 to TRBJ1-3; D is undetermined. From germline, CDR1 is LNHDA and CDR2 SQIVND (reference sequence). Trimming left V 1 base short and J 0 bases short, with 7 bases between. This CDR3 contains 15 residues. This chain's CDR3 is CASSIGASSGNTIYF. CDR3 nucleotide sequence: TGTGCCAGTAGTATAGGGGCGTCCTCTGGAAACACCATATATTTT.

The chain recombines TRBV7-3 with TRBJ2-1, with TRBD2 matching over 8 bases. The CDR3 runs 18 residues. The V gene end was trimmed by 4 bases and the J gene end by 0 bases; junction bases not matched to a gene: 11. The germline gives CDR1 SGHTA, CDR2 FQGTGA. The CDR3 is CASSSTSGGPSSYNEQFF. CDR3 coding DNA: TGTGCCAGCAGCTCTACTAGCGGCGGCCCCAGCTCCTACAATGAGCAGTTCTTC.

This clone was observed once. CDR3 coding DNA: TGTGCCTGGAGTCTGACAGGGGAATCTCAGCCCCAGCATTTT. This translates into CAWSLTGESQPQHF. The chain recombines TRBV30 with TRBJ1-5, with 8 bases matching TRBD1. Germline V CDR1 and CDR2: GTSNPN, SVGIG (reference sequence). V lost 2 bases, J lost 6 bases, and 6 bases stayed unmatched. The CDR3 has 14 residues.

The chain links TRBV18 to TRBJ2-3; D not resolved. The CDR3 runs 12 residues. From germline, CDR1 is KGHSH and CDR2 LQKENI. V was shortened by 2 bases and J by 6 bases, with 6 bases between the two germline ends. The CDR3 reads CASSPIEDTQYF. DNA for the CDR3: TGTGCCAGCTCACCAATCGAGGATACGCAGTATTTT. Complete variable domain (other parts from reference TRBV18 and TRBJ2-3): NAGVMQNPRHLVRRRGQEARLRCSPMKGHSHVYWYRQLPEEGLKFMVYLQKENIIDESGMPKERFSAEFPKEGPSILRIQQVVRGDSAAYFCASSPIEDTQYFGPGTRLTVL.

V and J are TRBV28 and TRBJ1-5, with TRBD1 as a possible D gene (5 bases). V gave up 7 bases and J gave up 7 bases, with 17 bases separating them. Germline V gene sequence: CDR1 MDHEN, CDR2 SYDVKM. The CDR3 covers 14 residues. The CDR3 coding sequence is TGTGCCAGCATGGGGGGTGGTGGGGGACAGCCCCAGCATTTT. Translated, it gives CASMGGGGGQPQHF.

The rearrangement links TRBV12-3 or TRBV12-4 to TRBJ1-3, with a tentative D call TRBD1 (6 bases). This CDR3 spans 13 amino acids. Between the trimmed V and J ends, which lost 5 bases and 5 bases, there was a span of 10 bases. The CDR3 region is CASSPTGRNTIYF. The CDR3 DNA reads as TGTGCCAGCAGTCCTACAGGGAGAAACACCATATATTTT.